The sequence of this T cell receptor (beta chain) was determined in a study of CD8+ T cells in alopecia areata. PBMCs provided sorted CD4+ and CD8+ T cells. Trimming stripped 4 bases from V and 0 bases from J, with 11 bases between. CDR1 is SGHRS and CDR2 is YFSETQ in the germline V gene. The CDR3 runs 14 residues. The authors extracted RNA and reverse transcribed it into cDNA as the sequencing template. Libraries were prepared by immunoSEQ multiplex PCR; TCRdb keeps only in-frame clonotypes and omits some of them. The sample has around 120,000 clones; less than 45% are singletons. Regarding the study as a whole: An increase in clonality over normal scalp was evident in lesional scalp, especially alopecia totalis/universalis.

Worth noting for this clone: Its antigen remains unknown.

Sequencing was carried out using CD4+ T cells sorted from blood. This chain connects TRBV5-1 to TRBJ2-7, with a weak D call TRBD1 (6 bases). The sequence derives from a human donor with alopecia areata. CDR3 DNA sequence: TGCGCCAGCAGCGGCACAGGGAGCTCCTACGAGCAGTACTTC. Translation: CASSGTGSSYEQYF.